This T cell receptor beta chain was captured by sequencing in a study of cytomegalovirus exposure and HLA in healthy donors. A note on this clone: Its specificity is unknown.

The donors were members of the roughly 120-subject validation cohort (separate from the roughly 660-subject first cohort). Germline CDR1 reads SGHTA; CDR2 reads FQGNSA. The CDR3 is 13 residues long. V was clipped by 2 bases and J by 5 bases, with 10 bases between them. Profiled with immunoSEQ multiplex PCR; TCRdb holds only in-frame clones, not every one. In the table there are about 98,000 clones, 87% of which are singletons. Study results and limitations: One later analysis, an examination of the roughly 110 validation repertoires, found that first-cohort TCR clusters tended to co-occur in them. Reported performance of the classifier showed diagnosis of cytomegalovirus status with high specificity and sensitivity. It was about 180 TCR beta chains that were listed as cytomegalovirus-associated.

The receptor was derived from a woman aged 25-40 years in good health and CMV-seronegative. The chain combines TRBV7-2 with TRBJ2-7; no clear D gene. Sequencing used PBMCs. The CDR3 protein is CASSLINGHEQYF. CDR3 DNA: TGTGCCAGCAGCTTAATTAACGGTCACGAGCAGTACTTC.